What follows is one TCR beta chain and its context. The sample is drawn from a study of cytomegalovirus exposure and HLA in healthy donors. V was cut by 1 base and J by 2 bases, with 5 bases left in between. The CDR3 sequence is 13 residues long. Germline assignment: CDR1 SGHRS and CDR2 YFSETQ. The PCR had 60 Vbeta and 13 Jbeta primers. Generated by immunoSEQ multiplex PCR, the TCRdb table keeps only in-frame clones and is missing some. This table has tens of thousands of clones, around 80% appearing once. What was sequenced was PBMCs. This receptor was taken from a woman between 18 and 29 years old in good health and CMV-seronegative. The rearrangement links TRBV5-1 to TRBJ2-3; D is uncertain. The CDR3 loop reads CASSLTVTDTQYF. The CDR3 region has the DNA TGCGCCAGCAGCTTGACTGTCACAGATACGCAGTATTTT.